The clone carrying this T cell receptor beta chain was seen repeatedly, ten times or more. Its antigen is unidentified. This record comes from a study of metastatic and nonmetastatic thyroid tumors. General study points: It was reportedly found that TCR beta diversity was significantly higher in malignant thyroid tumors than in benign nodules, a difference seen in both blood and tumor samples.

Germline CDR1 and CDR2: GTSNPN and SVGIG (reference sequence). V dropped 4 bases and J dropped 3 bases, with 16 bases sitting between them. CDR3 length: 14 residues. Each patient came to thyroid surgery without any prior treatment (of any kind). TCRdb re-analyzed the PCR reads using MiXCR. The data contain about 30,000 clones, roughly 25% of them singletons. The V gene is TRBV30, the J gene TRBJ2-7; tentatively, D is TRBD1 (6 bases). Sequenced sample: blood. This clonotype originated in a female donor with papillary thyroid cancer or a benign thyroid nodule (not recorded which). Some clones in this sample may be carry-over from other donors' samples. The CDR3 DNA follows: TGTGCCTGGACTAGGGGGAACATTTTCTACGAGCAGTACTTC. Translated, it gives CAWTRGNIFYEQYF. Together with reference TRBV30 and TRBJ2-7, the CDR3 gives the full variable domain: SQTIHQWPATLVQPVGSPLSLECTVEGTSNPNLYWYRQAAGRGLQLLFYSVGIGQISSEVPQNLSASRPQDRQFILSSKKLLLSDSGFYLCAWTRGNIFYEQYFGPGTRLTVT.